The source of this TCR beta chain is a study of cytomegalovirus exposure and HLA in healthy donors. With regard to this clone: Other DNA sequences in the same sample also yield this CDR3.

60 Vbeta and 13 Jbeta primers were used in PCR. The assay was immunoSEQ multiplex PCR, and TCRdb's table has in-frame clones only and misses some. The data show roughly 200,000 clones, roughly 72% seen once. V was clipped by 0 bases and J by 3 bases; unmatched bases: 4. Germline assignment: CDR1 SGHRS and CDR2 YFSETQ. This CDR3 is 15 amino acids long. This sequence was found in a young man in good health and CMV-seronegative. The chain links TRBV5-1 to TRBJ1-1; 8 nucleotides match TRBD1. Sequencing used PBMCs. Written as DNA, the CDR3 is TGCGCCAGCAGCTTGGCCGGGACAGGCCACACTGAAGCTTTCTTT. Protein product: CASSLAGTGHTEAFF. Full variable domain (outside the CDR3, taken from reference TRBV5-1 and TRBJ1-1): KAGVTQTPRYLIKTRGQQVTLSCSPISGHRSVSWYQQTPGQGLQFLFEYFSETQRNKGNFPGRFSGRQFSNSRSEMNVSTLELGDSALYLCASSLAGTGHTEAFFGQGTRLTVV.